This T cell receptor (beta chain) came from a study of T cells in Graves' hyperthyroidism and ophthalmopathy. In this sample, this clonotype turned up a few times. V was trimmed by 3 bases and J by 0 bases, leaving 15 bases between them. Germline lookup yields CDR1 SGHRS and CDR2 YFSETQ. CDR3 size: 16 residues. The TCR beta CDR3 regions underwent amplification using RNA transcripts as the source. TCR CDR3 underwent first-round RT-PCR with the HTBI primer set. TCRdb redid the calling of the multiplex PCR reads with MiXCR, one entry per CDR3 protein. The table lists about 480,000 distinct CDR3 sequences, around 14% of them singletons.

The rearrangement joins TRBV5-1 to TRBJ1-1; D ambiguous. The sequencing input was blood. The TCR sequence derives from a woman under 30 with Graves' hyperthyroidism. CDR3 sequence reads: CASSSSGSPLNTEAFF. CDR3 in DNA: TGCGCCAGCAGCTCGAGCGGGAGTCCATTGAACACTGAAGCTTTCTTT.